These 22 T cell receptor beta chains were all obtained from the same sample, sequenced in a study of T cells after yellow fever vaccination. MiXCR, applied by TCRdb to the 5' RACE reads, yields one record per CDR3 protein. Among about 340,000 distinct CDR3 sequences listed, approximately 12% were seen once. Material: CD4+ T cells sorted from PBMCs, obtained 15 days after the yellow fever booster vaccination. The receptor set was obtained from a man younger than 35 who received the YFV17D yellow fever vaccine.

This clonotype was seen a single time. This chain connects TRBV5-1 to TRBJ1-1; D not certain. Between the trimmed V and J ends, which lost 4 bases and 3 bases, there was a span of 10 bases. The CDR3 is 13 amino acids. The germline V gene encodes CDR1 SGHRS and CDR2 YFSETQ. The CDR3 DNA sequence: TGCGCCAGCAGCAGGGCAGCAGACACTGAAGCTTTCTTT. Translation: CASSRAADTEAFF.

There are a few counts of this clonotype. The chain links TRBV12-3 or TRBV12-4 to TRBJ1-3; D is undetermined. With 7 bases removed from V and 0 bases from J, the gap between germline ends came to 10 bases. The CDR3 has 14 residues. The CDR3 nucleotides read TGTGCCAGCATGAGGGTTAGCTCTGGAAACACCATATATTTT. Translating it yields CASMRVSSGNTIYF.

This clonotype was observed a few times. The V gene is TRBV11-3, the J gene TRBJ2-1, with 12 positions matching TRBD2. After removal of 5 bases from V and 9 bases from J, the junction contained 8 bases not matched to a gene. The CDR3 runs 15 residues. CDR1 SGHNT and CDR2 YENEEA come from the germline V gene. The CDR3 DNA is TGTGCCAGCAGCACATCTAGCGGGGGGGCCGGTGAGCAGTTCTTC. Residues: CASSTSSGGAGEQFF.

This clonotype came up a few times. V usage is TRBV5-1 and J usage is TRBJ1-4, with unresolved D. Germline assignment: CDR1 SGHRS and CDR2 YFSETQ. V lost 3 bases, J lost 5 bases, and 14 bases lay in between. CDR3 length: 15 amino acids. In nucleotides, the CDR3 is TGCGCCAGCAGCTCGAGGACCGGAAGGAATGAAAAACTGTTTTTT. Residues: CASSSRTGRNEKLFF.

The CDR3 loop is CASREAGGDYYEQYF. Written as DNA, the CDR3 is TGTGCCAGCAGGGAGGCAGGGGGCGACTACTACGAGCAGTACTTC. V and J are TRBV7-2 and TRBJ2-7, with 8 bases matching TRBD1. The CDR3 has 15 residues. Losses at the gene ends were 6 bases for V and 3 bases for J; bases not matched to a gene: 10. Germline-derived CDR1 and CDR2 are SGHTA and FQGNSA.

This clonotype was counted a single time. The CDR3 DNA sequence: TGTGCCAGTAGTCCGGGACGGCCTCTTCCCGGGGAGCTGTTTTTT. Amino acid sequence: CASSPGRPLPGELFF. V usage is TRBV19 and J usage is TRBJ2-2; D is possibly TRBD1 or TRBD2 (5 bases each). V shed 5 bases and J shed 6 bases, with 16 bases lying between them. The CDR3 is 15 residues long. CDR1 is LNHDA and CDR2 is SQIVND in the germline V gene (reference sequence).

V usage is TRBV2 and J usage is TRBJ1-1; D gene ambiguous. The V end lost 0 bases, the J end lost 8 bases, and 13 bases lay between the germline ends. The germline gives CDR1 SNHLY, CDR2 FYNNEI. The CDR3 totals 14 residues. CDR3 sequence (DNA): TGTGCCAGCAGTGAAGCATGGCTGCCCGGGGAAGCTTTCTTT. Its protein product is CASSEAWLPGEAFF.

CDR3 sequence reads: CASSLEVGIGVNTEAFF. CDR3 sequence (DNA): TGTGCCAGCAGCTTAGAAGTCGGGATTGGGGTAAACACTGAAGCTTTCTTT. The chain employs TRBV7-2 and TRBJ1-1; D gene ambiguous. The CDR3 has 17 residues. Trimming removed 1 base at V and 2 bases at J, with 17 bases between. CDR1 and CDR2 (germline): SGHTA, FQGNSA.

V and J are TRBV5-1 and TRBJ1-4; maybe TRBD1 (6 bases). V was trimmed by 4 bases and J by 5 bases, leaving 15 bases between them. The CDR3 consists of 15 residues. Germline CDR1 reads SGHRS; CDR2 reads YFSETQ. CDR3 loop: CASSATGTQNEKLFF. The CDR3 DNA is TGCGCCAGCAGCGCCACCGGGACACAAAATGAAAAACTGTTTTTT.

The chain has TRBV6-2 or TRBV6-3 and TRBJ1-5; no clear D gene. Germline lookup yields CDR1 MNHEY and CDR2 SVGEGT. The V end was cut by 5 bases, the J end by 4 bases, with 15 bases between. The CDR3 length is 15 residues. The CDR3 is CASSHYQADNQPQHF. CDR3 sequence (DNA): TGTGCCAGCAGTCACTACCAGGCCGATAATCAGCCCCAGCATTTT.

Only a few counts were recorded for this clonotype. This chain uses TRBV18 with TRBJ1-5; 7 bases map to TRBD1. Germline V gene data show CDR1 as KGHSH and CDR2 as LQKENI. With V trimmed by 3 bases and J by 0 bases, 11 bases remained unmatched. CDR3 size: 18 residues. Written as DNA, the CDR3 is TGTGCCAGCTCACCGACCCGACAGGGTGCCGATAGCAATCAGCCCCAGCATTTT. Protein product: CASSPTRQGADSNQPQHF.

J is TRBJ2-2 and V is TRBV30, with D possibly TRBD2 on 6 matching bases. Trimming stripped 2 bases from V and 13 bases from J, with 11 bases between. The CDR3 has 11 amino acids. Germline CDR1 and CDR2: GTSNPN and SVGIG (reference sequence). CDR3 nucleotides: TGTGCCTGGAGTCTCCAGCGGGCGCTGTTTTTT. Translated: CAWSLQRALFF.

This clonotype was recorded at least ten times. This chain links TRBV6-2 or TRBV6-3 with TRBJ1-5, with 8 positions matching TRBD1. The CDR3 length is 13 residues. J gave up 9 bases and V 6 bases, and 7 bases lay outside the gene matches. CDR1 is MNHEY, CDR2 SVGEGT, per germline. The CDR3 coding sequence is TGTGCCAGCAGGTTGCAGGGGGCAAGGCCCCAGCATTTT. This sequence encodes CASRLQGARPQHF.

The chain joins TRBV3-1 to TRBJ2-7, with TRBD1 matching over 8 bases. The CDR3 extends over 14 amino acids. Germline assignment: CDR1 LGHDT and CDR2 YNNKEL (reference sequence). V lost 1 base, J lost 3 bases, and 2 bases stayed unmatched. The CDR3 spells CASSQGQGIYEQYV. The CDR3 DNA follows: TGTGCCAGCAGCCAAGGACAGGGGATCTACGAGCAGTACGTC.

The CDR3 DNA follows: TGTGCCAGCAGTCCCTCGGCGGTGGATCAGCCCCAGCATTTT. It is translated as CASSPSAVDQPQHF. This chain connects TRBV12-3 or TRBV12-4 to TRBJ1-5; D gene unclear. The V gene lost 5 bases and the J gene lost 5 bases, with 13 bases spanning the gap. The CDR3 extends over 14 amino acids.

This chain connects TRBV12-3 or TRBV12-4 to TRBJ1-2; TRBD1 aligns across 8 bases. Trimming took 2 bases from V and 10 from J; bases not matched to a gene: 12. The CDR3 length is 15 residues. The CDR3 DNA sequence: TGTGCCAGCAGTTTACGGGTCAGGGGGCCCTCAGTCTACACCTTC. It translates to CASSLRVRGPSVYTF.

The genes are TRBV4-2 and TRBJ2-1, with 11 bases lining up with TRBD2. V gave up 4 bases and J gave up 6 bases; unmatched junction bases: 11. The CDR3 covers 17 residues. Germline CDR1 reads LGHNA; CDR2 reads YNFKEQ. In DNA form, the CDR3 reads TGTGCCAGCAGCCCCCGACTAGCGGGGAGCGAAGCCAATGAGCAGTTCTTC. The encoded protein is CASSPRLAGSEANEQFF.

This clonotype was seen repeatedly, ten times or more. The chain recombines TRBV5-1 with TRBJ2-1; weak D call: TRBD2 (6 bases). The V end was cut by 0 bases, the J end by 4 bases, with 11 bases between. CDR1 SGHRS and CDR2 YFSETQ come from the germline V gene. The CDR3 extends over 15 amino acids. As DNA, the CDR3 is TGCGCCAGCAGCTTGGCTTTAGCGGAATACAATGAGCAGTTCTTC. This translates into CASSLALAEYNEQFF. Full variable domain (rest looked up from reference TRBV5-1 and TRBJ2-1): KAGVTQTPRYLIKTRGQQVTLSCSPISGHRSVSWYQQTPGQGLQFLFEYFSETQRNKGNFPGRFSGRQFSNSRSEMNVSTLELGDSALYLCASSLALAEYNEQFFGPGTRLTVL.

This clonotype was counted at least ten times. This sequence joins TRBV18 and TRBJ2-7; perhaps D is TRBD1 or TRBD2 (5 bases each). In germline, CDR1 is KGHSH, CDR2 LQKENI. The germline V and J ends were trimmed by 2 bases and 7 bases, with 18 bases remaining between them. This CDR3 contains 15 residues. This chain's CDR3 is CASSPGTGHLGEQYF. Here the CDR3 DNA reads TGTGCCAGCTCACCAGGGACGGGGCACCTTGGGGAGCAGTACTTC.

The V call is TRBV27, the J call TRBJ2-3; 8 bases match TRBD1. CDR1 and CDR2 from the germline V gene are MNHEY and SMNVEV (reference sequence). The trim removed 3 bases at V and 6 bases at J, leaving 8 bases unmatched. This CDR3 is built from 15 residues. The CDR3 DNA reads as TGTGCCAGCAGTTTCCCTGGACAGGGTCGGGATACGCAGTATTTT. Translation gives CASSFPGQGRDTQYF.

In this sample, this clonotype turned up a few times. The chain employs TRBV3-1 and TRBJ2-6; perhaps TRBD1 as D (6 bases). Germline V gene data show CDR1 as LGHDT and CDR2 as YNNKEL (reference sequence). CDR3 length: 18 amino acids. Trimming took 8 bases from V and 4 from J, leaving 24 bases between them. The CDR3 loop reads CASEGVRGEGSGANVLTF. The CDR3 nucleotides are TGTGCCAGCGAGGGGGTTAGAGGGGAAGGTTCCGGGGCCAACGTCCTGACTTTC.

In this sample, this clonotype turned up many times. The V call is TRBV11-2, the J call TRBJ2-5; D gene unclear. Per the germline V gene, CDR1 is SGHAT and CDR2 is FQNNGV. The CDR3 extends over 12 amino acids. V was cut by 1 base and J by 4 bases, with 4 bases left in between. For the CDR3, the DNA is TGTGCCAGCAGCTTAGGACGAGAGACCCAGTACTTC. Its protein product is CASSLGRETQYF.